This T cell receptor beta chain was retrieved from a study of blood T cell repertoires in COVID-19. Per the original data handling: Cell counts per sample came from amplifying reference gene primers. Assay: immunoSEQ multiplex PCR; the TCRdb copy retains only in-frame clones and omits some. That table gives V, J and clone size, and the DNA gave D and trimming. This sample has a few hundred thousand clones; 85% to 90% occur once, and the top ten carry 1.2%. The CDR3 spans 16 residues. Germline CDR1 LGHDT, CDR2 YNNKEL (reference sequence). V was pared by 5 bases and J by 5 bases, with 10 bases of the junction left unmatched. Researchers sorted participants into cohorts using their self-reported clinical history.

The V and J genes are TRBV3-1 (or the pseudogene TRBV3-2) and TRBJ2-5, with 11 positions matching TRBD2. The source of this sequence is a man aged 25 to 40 who had recovered from COVID-19. The source material was PBMCs or T cells enriched from blood (not recorded which). In DNA form, the CDR3 reads TGTGCCAGCAGCAGGACTAGCGGGTTAGGTAGGGAGACCCAGTACTTC. Translated: CASSRTSGLGRETQYF.